This is a list of T cell receptor beta chains from one sample in a study of tumor-infiltrating lymphocytes in primary liver carcinoma. From the multiplex PCR reads, TCRdb called clonotypes with MiXCR, one entry per CDR3 protein. The sample has approximately 120,000 distinct CDR3 sequences; 55% to 75% are singletons. Sequencing was performed on liver tumor tissue from sampling region 3. All receptors derive from a woman aged 60-70 years with primary liver carcinoma and hepatitis B virus infection. Each CDR3 is given with its conserved first and last residue. A D gene is named only where the DNA matches it firmly. Clone size appears in some rows only: once, few, many, or a class for an expanded clone.

-	14	TRBJ2-5	TRBV11-2	-	TGTACCAGCAACTACGACCGGGTACCAAGAGACCAGTACTTC	CTSNYDRVPRDQYF
TRBD2	17	TRBJ2-1	TRBV4-2	-	TGTGCCAGCAGCCAAGATCCCCTAGCGGGAACATACAATGAGCAGTTCTTC	CASSQDPLAGTYNEQFF
TRBD1	14	TRBJ1-3	TRBV12-3/TRBV12-4	many	TGTGCCAGCAGTCCCCGGACAGGGACGGACACCATATATTTT	CASSPRTGTDTIYF
-	13	TRBJ1-6	TRBV12-3/TRBV12-4	few	TGTGCCAGCGGCCAGACAGGCAATTCACCCCTCCACTTT	CASGQTGNSPLHF
-	14	TRBJ2-3	TRBV29-1	many	TGCAGCGTCTCCAGAGGGATTAACACAGATACGCAGTATTTT	CSVSRGINTDTQYF
TRBD2	16	TRBJ2-7	TRBV4-1	-	TGCGCCAGTAGCCAAGGTCGTGCTAGCGGCATCTACGAGCAGTACTTC	CASSQGRASGIYEQYF
TRBD1	16	TRBJ2-1	TRBV6-2/TRBV6-3	medium-sized	TGTGCCAGCAGTTACTCGATGTTGACAGGGGGTAATGAGCAGTTCTTC	CASSYSMLTGGNEQFF
-	15	TRBJ2-5	TRBV7-9	-	TGTGCCAGCAACTTAGTGTCGAGCCCTCAAGAGACCCAATACTTC	CASNLVSSPQETQYF
-	20	TRBJ1-1	TRBV28	-	TGTGCCAGCAGTTTATCGACCGTTTTGGGGGGAAGGGTCATGAACACTGAAGCTTTCTTT	CASSLSTVLGGRVMNTEAFF
TRBD2	13	TRBJ2-5	TRBV29-1	many	TGCAGCGTTGATCCTAGCGGGAGTGAGACCCAGTACTTC	CSVDPSGSETQYF
-	16	TRBJ2-1	TRBV12-3/TRBV12-4	-	TGTTCCAGCAGTAGAGTTGTGTGGGGGAGCGGCAATGAGCAGTTCTTC	CSSSRVVWGSGNEQFF
TRBD2	17	TRBJ2-1	TRBV4-1	-	TGCGCCAGCAGCCAGAGACTTGGACTGGCGGGAGTAAATGAGCAGTTCTTC	CASSQRLGLAGVNEQFF
-	15	TRBJ2-5	TRBV28	-	TGTGCCAGCACCCCCGCAGGGACAAGGCAAGAGACCCAGTACTTC	CASTPAGTRQETQYF
-	17	TRBJ2-1	TRBV24-1	-	TGTGCCACCAGTGAGCCCAGCGGGACATTCAGCCACAATGAGCAGTTCTTC	CATSEPSGTFSHNEQFF
-	15	TRBJ2-7	TRBV4-1	many	TGCGCCAGCAGCCAAATTGGGACTTCGGATTACGAGCAGTACTTC	CASSQIGTSDYEQYF
-	16	TRBJ1-4	TRBV4-1	-	TGCGCCTGCAGCCAAGATCTCTATAAGTCTAATGAAAGACTGTTTTTT	CACSQDLYKSNERLFF
TRBD2	18	TRBJ2-1	TRBV11-3	-	TGTGCCGGCAGCTTAGATCAAGGCGGGAGGGCCGGCTACAGTGAGCAGTTCTTC	CAGSLDQGGRAGYSEQFF
-	15	TRBJ2-2	TRBV11-2	-	TGTGTCAGCAGCCTACAGGGTTTTCTCGTCGGGGAGCTGTTTTTT	CVSSLQGFLVGELFF
-	18	TRBJ1-1	TRBV12-3/TRBV12-4	-	TGTGCCAGCAGTTTGGTCAGGGAGATGGGGGCACACATCACTGAAGCTTTCTTT	CASSLVREMGAHITEAFF
TRBD1	14	TRBJ2-3	TRBV28	-	TGTGCCAGCAGCACAGGGGGCTCCGTAGATACGCAGTATTTT	CASSTGGSVDTQYF
-	15	TRBJ1-1	TRBV12-3/TRBV12-4	many	TGTGCCAGCAAAACAACACAGACCTTGAACACTGAAGCTTTCTTT	CASKTTQTLNTEAFF
-	17	TRBJ1-2	TRBV28	-	TGTGCCAGCAGTGAGGGCGCCAGCGACCTCCACATCTATGGCTACACCTTC	CASSEGASDLHIYGYTF
TRBD1	16	TRBJ1-6	TRBV12-3/TRBV12-4	-	TGTGCCAGCAGTCAGGGACAGGGAGGCTTGAATCCACCCCTCCACTTT	CASSQGQGGLNPPLHF
-	15	TRBJ1-2	TRBV6-5	many	TGTGCCAGCAGTTACACCCAACAGGGCCGGTATGGCTACACCTTC	CASSYTQQGRYGYTF